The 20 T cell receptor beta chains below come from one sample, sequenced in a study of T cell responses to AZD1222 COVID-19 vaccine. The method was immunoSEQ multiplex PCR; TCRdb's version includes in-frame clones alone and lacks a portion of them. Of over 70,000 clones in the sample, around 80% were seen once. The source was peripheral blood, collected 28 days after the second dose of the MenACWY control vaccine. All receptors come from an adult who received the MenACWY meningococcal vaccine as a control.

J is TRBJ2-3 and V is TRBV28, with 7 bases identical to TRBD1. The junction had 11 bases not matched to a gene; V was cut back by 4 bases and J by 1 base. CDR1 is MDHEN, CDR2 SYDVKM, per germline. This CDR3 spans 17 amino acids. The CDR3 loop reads CASSSSATGTGTDTQYF. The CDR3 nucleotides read TGTGCCAGCAGTTCCTCCGCCACCGGGACAGGCACAGATACGCAGTATTTT. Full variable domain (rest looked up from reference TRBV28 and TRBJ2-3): DVKVTQSSRYLVKRTGEKVFLECVQDMDHENMFWYRQDPGLGLRLIYFSYDVKMKEKGDIPEGYSVSREKKERFSLILESASTNQTSMYLCASSSSATGTGTDTQYFGPGTRLTVL.

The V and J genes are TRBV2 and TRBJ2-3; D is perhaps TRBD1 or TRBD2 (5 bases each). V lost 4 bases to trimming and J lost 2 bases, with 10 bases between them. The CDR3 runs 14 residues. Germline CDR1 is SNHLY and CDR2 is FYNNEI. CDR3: CASSAGRHTDTQYF. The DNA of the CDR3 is TGTGCCAGCAGTGCGGGACGGCACACAGATACGCAGTATTTT. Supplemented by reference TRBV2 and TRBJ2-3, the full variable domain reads EPEVTQTPSHQVTQMGQEVILRCVPISNHLYFYWYRQILGQKVEFLVSFYNNEISEKSEIFDDQFSVERPDGSNFTLKIRSTKLEDSAMYFCASSAGRHTDTQYFGPGTRLTVL.

In nucleotides, the CDR3 is TGTGCCAGCAGTTTTCTCGGAGGGCAGCCCCAGCATTTT. Its translation is CASSFLGGQPQHF. The chain joins TRBV12-3 or TRBV12-4 to TRBJ1-5; D unresolved. V lost 3 bases, J lost 7 bases, and 10 bases lay in between. The CDR3 extends over 13 amino acids.

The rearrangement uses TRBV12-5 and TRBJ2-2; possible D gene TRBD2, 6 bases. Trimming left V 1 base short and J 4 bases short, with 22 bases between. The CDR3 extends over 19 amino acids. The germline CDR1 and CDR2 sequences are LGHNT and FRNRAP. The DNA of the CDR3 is TGTGCTAGTGGTTTGGGTCCCGGGACTCTGTCCTGGGGCACCGGGGAGCTGTTTTTT. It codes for CASGLGPGTLSWGTGELFF.

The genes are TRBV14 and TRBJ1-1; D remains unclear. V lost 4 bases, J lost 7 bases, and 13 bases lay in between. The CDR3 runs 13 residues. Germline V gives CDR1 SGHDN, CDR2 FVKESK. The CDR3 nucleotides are TGTGCCAGCAGCCTATACAAATGGGGTGAAGCTTTCTTT. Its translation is CASSLYKWGEAFF.

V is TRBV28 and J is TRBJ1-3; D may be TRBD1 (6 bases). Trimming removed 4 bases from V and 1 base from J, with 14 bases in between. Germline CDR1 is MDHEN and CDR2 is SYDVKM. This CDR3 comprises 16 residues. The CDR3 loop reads CASSSPGGASGNTIYF. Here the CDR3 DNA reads TGTGCCAGCAGTTCCCCCGGGGGGGCATCTGGAAACACCATATATTTT.

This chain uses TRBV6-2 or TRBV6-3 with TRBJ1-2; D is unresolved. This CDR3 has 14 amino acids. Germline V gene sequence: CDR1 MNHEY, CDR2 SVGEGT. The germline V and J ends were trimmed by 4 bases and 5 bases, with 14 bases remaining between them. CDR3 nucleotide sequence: TGTGCCAGCAGTTTTGGCGGGGAAGGTTATGGCTACACCTTC. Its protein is CASSFGGEGYGYTF.

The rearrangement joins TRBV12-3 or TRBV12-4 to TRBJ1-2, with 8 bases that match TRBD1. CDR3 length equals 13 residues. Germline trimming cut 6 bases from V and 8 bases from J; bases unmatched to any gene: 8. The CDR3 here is CASSRGTGGGYTF. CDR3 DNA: TGTGCCAGCAGCCGCGGGACAGGAGGAGGCTACACCTTC.

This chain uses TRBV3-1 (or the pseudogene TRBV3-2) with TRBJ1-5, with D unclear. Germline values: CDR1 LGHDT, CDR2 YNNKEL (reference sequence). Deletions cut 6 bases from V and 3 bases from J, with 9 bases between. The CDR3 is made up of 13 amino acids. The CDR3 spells CASSQDLNQPQHF. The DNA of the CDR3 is TGTGCCAGCAGTCAGGATCTCAATCAGCCCCAGCATTTT.

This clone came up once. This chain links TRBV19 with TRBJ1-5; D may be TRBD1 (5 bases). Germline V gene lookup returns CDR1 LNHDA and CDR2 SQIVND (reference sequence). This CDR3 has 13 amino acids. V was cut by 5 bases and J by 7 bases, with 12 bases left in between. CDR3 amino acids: CASSVDMRQPQHF. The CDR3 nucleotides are TGTGCCAGTAGTGTGGACATGAGGCAGCCCCAGCATTTT.

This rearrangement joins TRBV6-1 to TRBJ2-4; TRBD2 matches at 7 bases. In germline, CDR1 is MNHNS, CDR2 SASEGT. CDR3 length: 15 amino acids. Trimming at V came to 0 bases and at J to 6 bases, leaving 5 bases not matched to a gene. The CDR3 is CASSEARGGLNIQYF. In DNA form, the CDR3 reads TGTGCCAGCAGTGAAGCACGGGGAGGGCTAAACATTCAGTACTTC.

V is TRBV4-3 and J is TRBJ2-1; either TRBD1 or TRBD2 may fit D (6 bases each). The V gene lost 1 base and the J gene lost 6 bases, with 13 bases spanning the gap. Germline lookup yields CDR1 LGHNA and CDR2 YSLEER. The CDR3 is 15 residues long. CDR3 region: CASSQGGAVLNEQFF. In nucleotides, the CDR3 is TGCGCCAGCAGCCAAGGGGGGGCGGTTCTCAATGAGCAGTTCTTC.

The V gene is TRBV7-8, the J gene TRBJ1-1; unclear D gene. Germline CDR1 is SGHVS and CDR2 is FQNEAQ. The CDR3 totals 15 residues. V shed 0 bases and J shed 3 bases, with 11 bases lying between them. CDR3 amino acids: CASSLAGNSHTEAFF. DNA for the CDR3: TGTGCCAGCAGCTTAGCGGGCAACTCTCACACTGAAGCTTTCTTT.

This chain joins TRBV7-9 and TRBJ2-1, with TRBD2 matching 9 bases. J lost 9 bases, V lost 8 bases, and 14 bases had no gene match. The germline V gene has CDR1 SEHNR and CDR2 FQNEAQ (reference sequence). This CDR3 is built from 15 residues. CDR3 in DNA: TGTGCCAGCTTCCAGGTAATAGCGGGAGTCGGTGAGCAGTTCTTC. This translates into CASFQVIAGVGEQFF.

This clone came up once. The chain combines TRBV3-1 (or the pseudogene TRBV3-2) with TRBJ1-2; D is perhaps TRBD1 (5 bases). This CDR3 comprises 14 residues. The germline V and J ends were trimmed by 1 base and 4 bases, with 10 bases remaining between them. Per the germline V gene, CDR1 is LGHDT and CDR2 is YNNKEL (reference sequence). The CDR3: CASSQGRQSYGYTF. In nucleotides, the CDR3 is TGTGCCAGCAGCCAAGGAAGACAGTCCTATGGCTACACCTTC.

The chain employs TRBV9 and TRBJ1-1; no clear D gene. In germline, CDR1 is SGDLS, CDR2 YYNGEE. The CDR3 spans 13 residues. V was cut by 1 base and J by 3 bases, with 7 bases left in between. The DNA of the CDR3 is TGTGCCAGCAGCGTACAAGGACACACTGAAGCTTTCTTT. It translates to CASSVQGHTEAFF.

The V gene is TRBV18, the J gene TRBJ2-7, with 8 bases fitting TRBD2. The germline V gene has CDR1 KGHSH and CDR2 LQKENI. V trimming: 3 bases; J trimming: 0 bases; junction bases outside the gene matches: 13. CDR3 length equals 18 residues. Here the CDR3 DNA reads TGTGCCAGCTCACCGGTTAACATAACTAGCGGAAGCTCCTACGAGCAGTACTTC. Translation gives CASSPVNITSGSSYEQYF.

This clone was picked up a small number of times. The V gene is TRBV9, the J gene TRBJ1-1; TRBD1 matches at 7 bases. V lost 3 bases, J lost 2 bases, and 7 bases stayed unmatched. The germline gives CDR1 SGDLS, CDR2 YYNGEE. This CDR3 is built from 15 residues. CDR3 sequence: CASSADGTANTEAFF. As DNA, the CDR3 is TGTGCCAGCAGCGCGGACGGGACAGCCAACACTGAAGCTTTCTTT.

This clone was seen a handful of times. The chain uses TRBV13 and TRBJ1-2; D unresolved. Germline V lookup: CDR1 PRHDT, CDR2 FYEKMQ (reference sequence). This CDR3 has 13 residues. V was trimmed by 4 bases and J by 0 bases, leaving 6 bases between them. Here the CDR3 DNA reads TGTGCCAGCAGCTCCCCTCCTAACTATGGCTACACCTTC. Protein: CASSSPPNYGYTF.

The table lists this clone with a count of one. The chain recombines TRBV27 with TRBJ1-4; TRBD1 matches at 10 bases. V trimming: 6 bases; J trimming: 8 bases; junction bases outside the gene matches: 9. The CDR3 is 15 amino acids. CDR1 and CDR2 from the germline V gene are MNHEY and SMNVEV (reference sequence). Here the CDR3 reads CASRGLGDRGEKLFF. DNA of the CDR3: TGTGCCAGCAGGGGGTTGGGGGACAGGGGAGAAAAACTGTTTTTT.